This T cell receptor beta chain originates from a study of beta chain features in type 1 diabetes. Regarding the study as a whole: Comparison showed that naive, central memory and Treg TCRB repertoires appeared more similar among patients than among healthy donors.

Germline lookup yields CDR1 MDHEN and CDR2 SYDVKM. The length of the CDR3 is 11 residues. The V end was cut by 7 bases, the J end by 3 bases, with 6 bases between. In the case of this clone: Its specificity is unknown.

Expressed TCRB transcripts were sequenced, since all the RNA that had been isolated was reverse transcribed. Using immunoSEQ multiplex PCR, the repertoire was profiled, and TCRdb retains in-frame clones only, with some absent. The sample yields nearly 350,000 clones, under 8.5% seen once. The TCR comes from a woman younger than 35 in good health. The chain couples TRBV28 to TRBJ1-1; D perhaps matches TRBD1 (5 bases). Sequencing input: central memory CD4+ T cells from blood. CDR3 loop: CASTGHTEAFF. The CDR3 DNA follows: TGTGCCAGCACAGGGCACACTGAAGCTTTCTTT.